What follows are 10 T cell receptor beta chains derived from one specimen sequenced in a study of blood T cell repertoires in COVID-19. Produced via immunoSEQ multiplex PCR; TCRdb's table is partial and in-frame only. This table holds tens of thousands of clones, 75% to 90% found once. The sequencing sample was made of peripheral blood. Every receptor here comes from a man under 40 with active or convalescent COVID-19.

This sequence joins TRBV6-5 and TRBJ1-6; D unclear. V gave up 8 bases and J gave up 1 base, with 9 bases separating them. In germline, CDR1 is MNHEY, CDR2 SVGAGI. The CDR3 runs to 14 residues. In DNA, the CDR3 is TGTGCCAGCGTGGGGAGATCCTATAATTCACCCCTCCACTTT. Translation gives CASVGRSYNSPLHF.

The CDR3: CATSVRGRGAGELFF. Written as DNA, the CDR3 is TGTGCCACCAGTGTACGGGGGAGAGGCGCGGGGGAGCTGTTTTTT. The V call is TRBV24-1, the J call TRBJ2-2, with D perhaps TRBD2 (6 bases). Per the germline V gene, CDR1 is KGHDR and CDR2 is SFDVKD. This CDR3 is built from 15 residues. Deletions cut 5 bases from V and 8 bases from J, with 17 bases between.

This clone occurred once. The rearrangement joins TRBV28 to TRBJ1-1; D not resolved. The V gene lost 8 bases and the J gene lost 1 base, with 8 bases spanning the gap. This CDR3 spans 12 amino acids. Germline assignment: CDR1 MDHEN and CDR2 SYDVKM. The CDR3 region has the DNA TGTGCCAGCGAGAGGTGGAACACTGAAGCTTTCTTT. This translates into CASERWNTEAFF.

This chain connects TRBV7-9 to TRBJ2-5; 12 nucleotides match TRBD2. Germline assignment: CDR1 SEHNR and CDR2 FQNEAQ (reference sequence). V gave up 5 bases and J gave up 5 bases; unmatched junction bases: 9. CDR3 length: 16 residues. The CDR3 DNA sequence: TGTGCCAGCAGCCATCTAGCGGGAGGGGCAAGGGAGACCCAGTACTTC. Its protein product is CASSHLAGGARETQYF. Filled out from reference TRBV7-9 and TRBJ2-5, the complete variable domain reads DTGVSQNPRHKITKRGQNVTFRCDPISEHNRLYWYRQTLGQGPEFLTYFQNEAQLEKSRLLSDRFSAERPKGSFSTLEIQRTEQGDSAMYLCASSHLAGGARETQYFGPGTRLLVL.

CDR3 in amino acids: CASSWEPDVYEQYF. CDR3 nucleotide sequence: TGTGCCAGCAGCTGGGAGCCGGACGTTTACGAGCAGTACTTC. The chain combines TRBV5-4 with TRBJ2-7; D may be TRBD2 (5 bases). Looked up from germline, CDR1 is SGHNT and CDR2 is YYREEE (reference sequence). Trimming pared 3 bases from V and 4 bases from J, leaving 14 bases between. The CDR3 consists of 14 residues.

This chain connects TRBV5-8 to TRBJ1-6; 12 bases agree with TRBD1. Trimming at V came to 7 bases and at J to 1 base, leaving 12 bases not matched to a gene. CDR3 length equals 19 residues. CDR1 SGHTS and CDR2 YDEGEE come from the germline V gene. This CDR3 is CASPPAGTGGASYNSPLHF. The CDR3 bases are TGTGCCAGCCCACCGGCCGGGACAGGGGGCGCGTCCTATAATTCACCCCTCCACTTT.

This clone was detected once. The chain carries TRBV19 and TRBJ1-2; no reliable D call. The ends were cut back, 4 bases at V and 5 bases at J, with 17 bases in the middle. Germline values: CDR1 LNHDA, CDR2 SQIVND (reference sequence). CDR3 length: 15 residues. CDR3 coding DNA: TGTGCCAGTAGTACCCCCGGAGGTCCGGGATATGGCTACACCTTC. Translation: CASSTPGGPGYGYTF. Full variable domain (outside the CDR3, taken from reference TRBV19 and TRBJ1-2): DGGITQSPKYLFRKEGQNVTLSCEQNLNHDAMYWYRQDPGQGLRLIYYSQIVNDFQKGDIAEGYSVSREKKESFPLTVTSAQKNPTAFYLCASSTPGGPGYGYTFGSGTRLTVV.

This clone has just a few counts. The CDR3 DNA sequence: TGTGCCAGCAGGGGAGTCGGACAGGGTGGGACCCAGTACTTC. This gives the protein CASRGVGQGGTQYF. V and J are TRBV5-6 and TRBJ2-5; 8 bases are a match to TRBD1. J lost 7 bases, V lost 5 bases, and 10 bases had no gene match. The CDR3 is 14 residues long. The germline V gene encodes CDR1 SGHDT and CDR2 YYEEEE.

This chain connects TRBV3-1 (or the pseudogene TRBV3-2) to TRBJ2-5; 14 bases map to TRBD2. The CDR3 spans 16 residues. Unmatched junction bases numbered 1, after V lost 2 bases and J lost 2 bases. CDR1 LGHDT and CDR2 YNNKEL come from the germline V gene (reference sequence). The CDR3 DNA sequence: TGTGCCAGCAGCCAACGGACTAGCGGGAGGCAAGAGACCCAGTACTTC. It encodes CASSQRTSGRQETQYF.

In its sample, this clone was seen once. The genes are TRBV23-1 and TRBJ1-5; 8 bases fit TRBD1. Being an ORF, TRBV23-1 has a function that is uncertain. Trimming at V came to 2 bases and at J to 3 bases, leaving 15 bases not matched to a gene. This CDR3 has 19 residues. In DNA form, the CDR3 reads TGCGCCAGCAGTCAACAGAGTAGGACAGGGCCAACCGACAATCAGCCCCAGCATTTT. It encodes CASSQQSRTGPTDNQPQHF.